These T cell receptor beta chains were read from a single sample in a study of CD8+ T cells in alopecia areata. Sequenced by immunoSEQ multiplex PCR; TCRdb stores in-frame clones only, minus some. The table records 90,000 to 150,000 clones, 50% to 55% of them present only once. This sample comprised CD4+ T cells sorted from blood, obtained at week 4, from a patient treated with tofacitinib. These receptors were obtained from a human donor with alopecia areata. The CDR3 runs from the conserved cysteine through the conserved F or W. D genes are given only for firm matches. Size tells how often a clone was seen (once, few, many) or the class of an expanded clone, and some rows leave it out.

V gene	clone size	D gene	J gene	CDR3 protein	CDR3 DNA
TRBV7-8	few	.	TRBJ2-2	CASSFSAITNTGELFF	TGTGCCAGCAGCTTTTCGGCGATCACGAACACCGGGGAGCTGTTTTTT
TRBV29-1	.	.	TRBJ2-1	CSAKSWDEQFF	TGCAGCGCCAAGAGTTGGGATGAGCAGTTCTTC
TRBV4-1	few	.	TRBJ2-3	CASSQAVSGAFRTDTQYF	TGCGCCAGCAGCCAAGCTGTCTCAGGGGCGTTTAGGACAGATACGCAGTATTTT
TRBV6-1	.	.	TRBJ1-1	CASRLTMNTEAFF	TGTGCCAGCAGACTGACCATGAACACTGAAGCTTTCTTT
TRBV18	few	TRBD1	TRBJ2-4	CASSPGQGTNIQYF	TGTGCCAGCTCACCGGGACAGGGAACTAACATTCAGTACTTC
TRBV7-9	once	.	TRBJ2-6	CASSSRVPGANVLTF	TGTGCCAGCAGCTCAAGGGTGCCTGGGGCCAACGTCCTGACTTTC
TRBV30	.	.	TRBJ1-5	CAWSVLGNQPQHF	TGTGCCTGGAGTGTACTAGGGAATCAGCCCCAGCATTTT
TRBV7-7	.	TRBD1	TRBJ2-5	CASSRDSHTKETQYF	TGTGCCAGCAGTAGGGACAGCCATACCAAAGAGACCCAGTACTTC
TRBV7-9	few	.	TRBJ1-1	CASSPARGLSRGTEAFF	TGTGCCAGCAGCCCCGCCCGCGGGCTCAGTAGAGGTACTGAAGCTTTCTTT
TRBV7-2	few	.	TRBJ1-1	CASSLGTPRAFF	TGTGCCAGCAGCTTAGGTACCCCCCGAGCTTTCTTT
TRBV5-8	.	.	TRBJ2-1	CASSLGGLYNEQFF	TGTGCCAGCAGCTTGGGGGGTTTATACAATGAGCAGTTCTTC
TRBV30	.	.	TRBJ1-3	CAWSWSSGNTIYF	TGTGCCTGGAGCTGGTCGTCCGGAAACACCATATATTTT
TRBV14	.	.	TRBJ2-5	CASSQSSGAETQYF	TGTGCCAGCAGCCAATCGTCAGGGGCCGAGACCCAGTACTTC
TRBV6-5	few	TRBD2	TRBJ2-5	CASRSLAGQETQYF	TGTGCCAGCAGAAGCTTAGCGGGGCAAGAGACCCAGTACTTC
TRBV6-5	.	TRBD1	TRBJ1-1	CASSPRDSQAFF	TGTGCCAGCAGTCCCCGGGACAGTCAAGCTTTCTTT
TRBV27	.	.	TRBJ2-7	CASSAATGPRRYEQYF	TGTGCCAGCAGTGCAGCTACCGGGCCTCGAAGATACGAGCAGTACTTC
TRBV30	.	.	TRBJ1-1	CAWSVRGWAEAFF	TGTGCCTGGAGTGTACGTGGGTGGGCTGAAGCTTTCTTT
TRBV30	.	.	TRBJ2-1	CAWSVRAAQTDEQFF	TGTGCCTGGAGTGTACGGGCGGCCCAAACAGATGAGCAGTTCTTC
TRBV30	.	.	TRBJ1-3	CAWTQGSSGNTIYF	TGTGCCTGGACCCAGGGCAGCTCTGGAAACACCATATATTTT
TRBV29-1	.	TRBD1	TRBJ2-1	CSVGRGLGINEQFF	TGCAGCGTCGGCAGGGGGCTCGGGATCAATGAGCAGTTCTTC
TRBV7-3	.	.	TRBJ2-1	CASSFVGTAYNEQFF	TGTGCCAGCAGCTTCGTAGGGACGGCCTACAATGAGCAGTTCTTC
TRBV28	.	.	TRBJ1-1	CASSQSGWEAFF	TGTGCCAGCAGTCAAAGCGGGTGGGAAGCTTTCTTT
TRBV15	.	.	TRBJ2-7	CATSRVGRVYEQYF	TGTGCCACCAGCAGAGTCGGCAGGGTCTACGAGCAGTACTTC
TRBV29-1	.	.	TRBJ1-3	CSGMWGGNTIYF	TGCAGCGGGATGTGGGGGGGAAACACCATATATTTT
TRBV25-1	few	.	TRBJ2-5	CASSVGGPQETQYF	TGTGCCAGCAGTGTTGGGGGACCTCAAGAGACCCAGTACTTC
TRBV23-1	once	TRBD1	TRBJ1-5	CASSQLTGGNQPQHF	TGCGCCAGCAGTCAACTGACAGGGGGCAATCAGCCCCAGCATTTT
TRBV29-1	.	TRBD1	TRBJ1-2	CSVGWDRENYGYTF	TGCAGCGTGGGATGGGACAGGGAAAACTATGGCTACACCTTC
TRBV7-9	.	TRBD1	TRBJ2-5	CASGRQGGSTETQYF	TGTGCCAGCGGACGACAGGGCGGATCCACGGAGACCCAGTACTTC
TRBV2	few	.	TRBJ2-1	CASSELGENEQFF	TGTGCCAGCAGTGAATTGGGGGAGAATGAGCAGTTCTTC
TRBV7-2	.	.	TRBJ1-1	CASRALIRNEAFF	TGTGCCAGCAGAGCTCTCATAAGGAATGAAGCTTTCTTT
TRBV18	.	.	TRBJ2-3	CASSPDQRSTDTQYF	TGTGCCAGCTCACCGGACCAGCGGAGCACAGATACGCAGTATTTT
TRBV11-2	.	.	TRBJ2-7	CASSSAYEQYF	TGTGCCAGCAGCTCCGCATACGAGCAGTACTTC
TRBV18	.	TRBD2	TRBJ2-7	CASSPGAGVHYEQYF	TGTGCCAGCTCACCCGGAGCGGGGGTCCACTACGAGCAGTACTTC
TRBV6-1	few	.	TRBJ2-5	CASKFPGLETQYF	TGTGCCAGCAAATTCCCAGGTTTGGAGACCCAGTACTTC
TRBV6-5	.	.	TRBJ2-1	CASSSAGPEAHEQFF	TGTGCCAGCAGTTCCGCCGGGCCCGAGGCCCATGAGCAGTTCTTC
TRBV5-1	.	TRBD2	TRBJ2-7	CASSLGAGGPREQYF	TGCGCCAGCAGCTTAGGAGCGGGAGGGCCTCGGGAGCAGTACTTC
TRBV11-2	.	TRBD2	TRBJ2-3	CASSLVLAGVSTDTQYF	TGTGCCAGCAGCTTAGTGCTAGCGGGGGTATCCACAGATACGCAGTATTTT
TRBV5-6	.	.	TRBJ2-4	CASSSPRGMGAKNIQYF	TGTGCCAGCAGCTCCCCGAGAGGAATGGGGGCCAAAAACATTCAGTACTTC
TRBV5-1	.	.	TRBJ2-2	CASSTGDGPNTGELFF	TGCGCCAGCAGCACCGGGGACGGACCGAACACCGGGGAGCTGTTTTTT
TRBV30	.	.	TRBJ1-2	CAWTLGRASINGYTF	TGTGCCTGGACTCTAGGGAGGGCCTCAATAAACGGCTACACCTTC
TRBV4-1	.	.	TRBJ2-5	CASSQDGRETQYF	TGCGCCAGCAGCCAAGATGGGCGGGAGACCCAGTACTTC
TRBV4-1	.	.	TRBJ1-6	CASSQDHSESSPLHF	TGCGCCAGCAGCCAAGATCACTCGGAGAGTTCACCCCTCCACTTT
TRBV7-9	.	.	TRBJ2-5	CASSLGRWETQYF	TGTGCCAGCAGCTTAGGACGTTGGGAGACCCAGTACTTC
TRBV29-1	few	TRBD1	TRBJ1-1	CSVYRGRRTEAFF	TGCAGCGTCTACAGGGGAAGAAGGACTGAAGCTTTCTTT